This TCR beta chain is from a study of T cell changes during pregnancy in multiple sclerosis. Sequencing used immunoSEQ multiplex PCR; TCRdb keeps in-frame clones, though not all of them. The table has 66,000 or so clones, 85% to 90% seen once. The ends were cut back, 0 bases at V and 11 bases at J, with 11 bases in the middle. CDR3 length equals 13 residues. CDR1 GTSNPN and CDR2 SVGIG come from the germline V gene (reference sequence). The specimen was peripheral blood, collected in the first trimester of pregnancy. V and J are TRBV30 and TRBJ1-6; the D is unclear. The receptor's source is a female donor in good health, enrolled as a control in a pregnancy study. The CDR3 DNA follows: TGTGCCTGGAGTGTACAAGAGCAGGCACCCCTCCACTTT. It is translated as CAWSVQEQAPLHF.